This T cell receptor (beta chain) originates from a study of Graves' ophthalmopathy and Graves' hyperthyroidism. Regarding the study as a whole: Ophthalmopathy progression prediction by the model yielded a sensitivity of about 69% and a specificity of roughly 74%. Using 13 signatures, a model distinguished ophthalmopathy from stable hyperthyroidism, reaching about 87% sensitivity and about 81% specificity. In blood appeared most of the expanded thyroid clonotypes whose frequency exceeded 0.001.

Amplifying from RNA transcripts, the study obtained TCR beta CDR3 regions. After a first-round RT-PCR with HTBI primers, a second-round multiplex PCR was run. MiXCR was run by TCRdb on the multiplex PCR reads, yielding one entry per CDR3 protein. The sample carries over a million distinct CDR3 sequences, roughly two fifths recorded once. Additional autoimmune diseases, uncontrolled infections, pregnancy or lactation disqualified patients. This clonotype was recorded many times. Its antigen remains unidentified. Sequences were obtained from peripheral blood or thyroid tissue (not recorded which). The receptor comes from an adult man with Graves' hyperthyroidism.

CDR3 bases: TGTGCCAGCAGCTTTAGAGACAGGAATAATTCACCCCTCCACTTT. Residues: CASSFRDRNNSPLHF. J is TRBJ1-6 and V is TRBV11-3; tentative D call: TRBD1 (6 bases). V was pared by 3 bases and J by 5 bases, with 11 bases between. The V gene's germline CDR1 is SGHNT and CDR2 YENEEA. There are 15 residues in the CDR3.